These T cell receptor beta chains were read from a single sample in a study of shared T cell receptors in the human thymus. TCRdb's copy holds only in-frame clones and misses some; the assay was immunoSEQ multiplex PCR. The repertoire holds about 660,000 clones, with approximately 90% as singletons. These sequences were also reported in another study, on human thymus T cells.

Sequenced sample: thymocytes. Source of these receptors: a boy less than two years old with a congenital heart defect. CDR3s include the opening cysteine and the closing phenylalanine or tryptophan. The D gene is left open where the match is weak. Not every row has a clone size; where given, it reads once, few, many or a size class.

TGTGCCAGCAGCCGGCAGGGCGCCGGGGAGCTGTTTTTT	CASSRQGAGELFF	TRBV5-4	TRBJ2-2	NA	NA
TGTGCCAGCAGCTTAGAGGAGGGCCCCGGGGAGCTGTTTTTT	CASSLEEGPGELFF	TRBV7-6	TRBJ2-2	NA	NA
TGTGCCAGCAGCTTAGGTGGGCAGGGGCCCCGCACAGATACGCAGTATTTT	CASSLGGQGPRTDTQYF	TRBV7-2	TRBJ2-3	NA	NA
TGTGCCAGCAGCTTAGGCGAAATCAGGGGCCAATCTACCTACAATGAGCAGTTCTTC	CASSLGEIRGQSTYNEQFF	TRBV11-2	TRBJ2-1	few	NA
TGTGCCAGCAGTTTATCCCCGGACAGGTTCTCGGAAGCTTTCTTT	CASSLSPDRFSEAFF	TRBV27	TRBJ1-1	NA	TRBD1
TGTGCCAGTCGAGGAGCAGCAACTAATGAAAAACTGTTTTTT	CASRGAATNEKLFF	TRBV19	TRBJ1-4	NA	NA
TGTGCCAGCAGTTTATCGAAAGGGACTAGCGGAACTAGCACAGATACGCAGTATTTT	CASSLSKGTSGTSTDTQYF	TRBV27	TRBJ2-3	NA	TRBD2
TGTGCCAGCAGCTTGGCCACCGGGAACTCTGGGGCCAACGTCCTGACTTTC	CASSLATGNSGANVLTF	TRBV5-6	TRBJ2-6	NA	NA
TGTGCCAGCAGTCTAAACGGCAGGCCCGTGGCCCAGTACTTC	CASSLNGRPVAQYF	TRBV11-2	TRBJ2-5	NA	NA
TGTGCCAGCAGCTTGCCGCGGGTGGGCGCCTACAATGAGCAGTTCTTC	CASSLPRVGAYNEQFF	TRBV7-9	TRBJ2-1	NA	NA
TGCGCCAGCAGCCCCGGGACAGGGGACAAAGGCTACACCTTC	CASSPGTGDKGYTF	TRBV4-3	TRBJ1-2	NA	TRBD1
TGCAGCGTTGCCCTGGACAGGGATGAACCTGGGGCCAACGTCCTGACTTTC	CSVALDRDEPGANVLTF	TRBV29-1	TRBJ2-6	NA	TRBD1
TGTGCCAGTAGTATAGCCCGGGGTTTGAGCACTGAAGCTTTCTTT	CASSIARGLSTEAFF	TRBV19	TRBJ1-1	NA	NA
TGCGCCAGCAGCTGTGGGCGGGCTCATCCGAACACTGAAGCTTTCTTT	CASSCGRAHPNTEAFF	TRBV5-1	TRBJ1-1	NA	NA
TGTGCCAGCAGGCCGGGACTAGCGGAAGACTCCTACGAGCAGTACTTC	CASRPGLAEDSYEQYF	TRBV27	TRBJ2-7	NA	TRBD2
TGTGCCAGCAGCGGGGGGCCTACAGAAGGTACGCAGTATTTT	CASSGGPTEGTQYF	TRBV9	TRBJ2-3	NA	NA
TGTGCCAGCAGCCCCCCACAGGGATCACCCTACGAGCAGTACTTC	CASSPPQGSPYEQYF	TRBV7-2	TRBJ2-7	NA	NA
TGTGCCTGGATCCCAGCGGGAGCGACCCAGTACTTC	CAWIPAGATQYF	TRBV30	TRBJ2-5	once	TRBD2
TGTGCCAGCAGCTTGGGATCCGAGACTAGCGGGGCGGGGGCGCAGTATTTT	CASSLGSETSGAGAQYF	TRBV5-6	TRBJ2-3	NA	TRBD2
TGCGCCAGCAGCCAAGCTGTTGTCCCCTCGACTAGTCTTCGGTACAATGAGCAGTTCTTC	CASSQAVVPSTSLRYNEQFF	TRBV4-1	TRBJ2-1	NA	NA
TGTGCCAGCAGGGCAAAAGAGCAGTACTTC	CASRAKEQYF	TRBV28	TRBJ2-7	NA	NA
TGCGCCAGCAGCCAACCGGGGGTCCGGAATCAGCCCCAGCATTTT	CASSQPGVRNQPQHF	TRBV4-1	TRBJ1-5	once	NA
TGCGCCAGCAGCCAGCTCGTAGCGGGAGGGTTAAATGAGCAGTTCTTC	CASSQLVAGGLNEQFF	TRBV4-3	TRBJ2-1	NA	TRBD2
TGTGCCAGCAGTTTTCTAGCGGGGAACAATGAGCAGTTCTTC	CASSFLAGNNEQFF	TRBV27	TRBJ2-1	NA	TRBD2
TGTGCCAGCAGGCGTCGACAGGGGTCCTACGAGCAGTACTTC	CASRRRQGSYEQYF	TRBV2	TRBJ2-7	NA	TRBD1
TGTGCCAGCAAACCGGGGACGACAGGGGGGGAAAAACTGTTTTTT	CASKPGTTGGEKLFF	TRBV28	TRBJ1-4	NA	TRBD1
TGTGCCAGTAGTTCCTCGACAGGTCCCGTTGGGGAGCAGTACTTC	CASSSSTGPVGEQYF	TRBV19	TRBJ2-7	NA	NA
TGTGCCACCACCCCCGCTGAGGTAACTGGGGCCAACGTCCTGACTTTC	CATTPAEVTGANVLTF	TRBV19	TRBJ2-6	NA	NA
TGTGCCACCCTCGCTGCGGGAGCTTACTACGAGCAGTACTTC	CATLAAGAYYEQYF	TRBV28	TRBJ2-7	NA	TRBD2
TGTGCCAGCAGCCCACGGGGGGGTACGCAGTATTTT	CASSPRGGTQYF	TRBV7-9	TRBJ2-3	NA	TRBD2
TGTGCCAGCAGCCCGAAGGGCCTGCGGGGCACAGATACGCAGTATTTT	CASSPKGLRGTDTQYF	TRBV2	TRBJ2-3	once	NA
TGTGCCAGCAGTCCGAGGACAGAGGGTGGCTACACCTTC	CASSPRTEGGYTF	TRBV28	TRBJ1-2	few	NA
TGTGCCAGCAGTGAAAGCCCGGGAGCGGGGGAGACCCAGTACTTC	CASSESPGAGETQYF	TRBV27	TRBJ2-5	NA	TRBD2
TGCAGCGCAGTAGCGGGAGGCGAGCAGTTCTTC	CSAVAGGEQFF	TRBV29-1	TRBJ2-1	NA	TRBD2
TGTGCCAGCAGTTTCGGGACAGGGGTGTACGAGCAGTACTTC	CASSFGTGVYEQYF	TRBV27	TRBJ2-7	NA	TRBD1
TGCGCCACCGGACTAGCACCCTACAATGAGCAGTTCTTC	CATGLAPYNEQFF	TRBV10-2	TRBJ2-1	NA	TRBD2
TGTGCCAGCAGCGACACCGACAATGGCTACACCTTC	CASSDTDNGYTF	TRBV7-3	TRBJ1-2	NA	NA
TGCGCCAGCAGTCAACCGGACAGGGGAACCTACGAGCAGTACTTC	CASSQPDRGTYEQYF	TRBV23-1	TRBJ2-7	NA	TRBD1
TGTGCCAGCTCCCCGGTGGGGACTACAGCCTACAATGAGCAGTTCTTC	CASSPVGTTAYNEQFF	TRBV6-6	TRBJ2-1	NA	TRBD2
TGTGCCAGCAGCTCCAGGTACCTAGCGGGAGCCGGGGAGCTGTTTTTT	CASSSRYLAGAGELFF	TRBV5-6	TRBJ2-2	once	TRBD2